Listed below are T cell receptor beta chains from one sample, sequenced in a study of blood T cells in healthy people across ages. TCRdb re-called the 5' RACE reads through MiXCR, storing one row per CDR3 protein. This sample has 500,000 to 700,000 distinct CDR3 sequences; about 28% occur once, and the top ten carry roughly 14%. Sequencing used blood. These TCRs come from a woman of 80 years or more in good health. The CDR3 runs from the conserved cysteine through the conserved F or W. Fields, in order: CDR3 length, D gene, J gene, clone size, V gene, CDR3 protein, CDR3 DNA. The D gene is left open where the match is weak. Only some rows state a clone size, as once, few, many or a class for expanded clones.

15	.	TRBJ2-5	many	TRBV15	CATSRDARNGETQYF	TGTGCCACCAGCAGAGATGCTAGGAACGGAGAGACCCAGTACTTC
18	.	TRBJ2-1	.	TRBV6-2/TRBV6-3	CASSYDARGSNSYNEQFF	TGTGCCAGCAGTTACGATGCTAGGGGCAGTAACTCCTACAATGAGCAGTTCTTC
14	.	TRBJ2-7	.	TRBV25-1	CAGSDSGRNYEQYF	TGTGCCGGCAGTGACTCTGGAAGGAATTACGAGCAGTACTTC
14	TRBD1	TRBJ2-1	.	TRBV7-9	CASSSTGGGETQFF	TGTGCCAGCAGCTCTACAGGGGGAGGAGAGACCCAGTTCTTC
14	.	TRBJ2-1	many	TRBV6-6	CASTGGYSYNEQFF	TGTGCCAGCACCGGCGGATACTCCTACAATGAGCAGTTCTTC
18	TRBD1	TRBJ2-4	.	TRBV3-1	CASSQDMTGAGAKNIQYF	TGTGCCAGCAGCCAAGATATGACAGGGGCTGGGGCCAAAAACATTCAGTACTTC
16	.	TRBJ1-5	few	TRBV6-2/TRBV6-3	CASRSGASYENQPQHF	TGTGCCAGCCGATCTGGGGCTTCCTATGAGAATCAGCCCCAGCATTTT
17	TRBD1	TRBJ2-5	.	TRBV5-1	CASSPGQGPILTTEQYF	TGCGCCAGCAGCCCCGGACAGGGGCCAATCCTCACTACGGAGCAGTACTTC
15	TRBD2	TRBJ2-4	many	TRBV20-1	CSATRLAGVVNIQYF	TGCAGTGCTACCAGACTAGCGGGGGTAGTAAACATTCAGTACTTC
15	TRBD1	TRBJ1-2	many	TRBV25-1	CASSPNRGLSGGYTF	TGTGCCAGCAGTCCCAACAGGGGGCTATCGGGTGGCTACACCTTC
13	TRBD2	TRBJ2-7	.	TRBV20-1	CSASGGSVFEQYF	TGCAGTGCCTCGGGAGGATCGGTATTCGAGCAGTACTTC
14	TRBD2	TRBJ2-5	many	TRBV10-3	CASLAGGGQETQYF	TGTGCCTCCCTCGCGGGGGGGGGGCAAGAGACCCAGTACTTC
16	TRBD1	TRBJ1-2	.	TRBV6-1	CASSPPLGQGAWGYTF	TGTGCCAGCAGCCCCCCCCTGGGACAGGGGGCTTGGGGCTACACCTTC
14	TRBD1	TRBJ1-1	many	TRBV6-2/TRBV6-3	CASRGQGMNTEAFF	TGTGCCAGCAGAGGACAGGGTATGAACACTGAAGCTTTCTTT
17	TRBD1	TRBJ1-2	few	TRBV20-1	CSARVPGQGSRLGGYTF	TGCAGTGCTAGAGTACCGGGACAGGGGTCGCGGTTGGGGGGCTACACCTTC
13	TRBD1	TRBJ1-5	.	TRBV18	CASSLDRKQPQHF	TGTGCCAGCTCACTGGACAGGAAACAGCCCCAGCATTTT
16	TRBD1	TRBJ1-5	many	TRBV27	CASSPLIGQGDQPQHF	TGTGCCAGCAGTCCTCTAATTGGACAGGGGGATCAGCCCCAGCATTTT
14	.	TRBJ2-2	.	TRBV5-6	CASSLALNRWELFF	TGTGCCAGCAGCTTGGCCCTAAATCGCTGGGAGCTGTTTTTT
15	TRBD1	TRBJ1-3	many	TRBV27	CASSLDRYSGNTIYF	TGTGCCAGCAGTTTGGACAGGTACTCTGGAAACACCATATATTTT
14	.	TRBJ1-1	many	TRBV18	CASSPTNSHTEAFF	TGTGCCAGCTCACCGACGAACAGCCACACTGAAGCTTTCTTT
12	.	TRBJ2-2	.	TRBV6-6	CGRGLGTGELFF	TGTGGGAGGGGCCTCGGGACCGGGGAGCTGTTTTTT
13	.	TRBJ1-2	few	TRBV12-3/TRBV12-4	CASSPRQTDGYTF	TGTGCCAGCAGTCCAAGACAGACCGATGGCTACACCTTC
13	.	TRBJ2-3	once	TRBV6-4	CAGRLTWRDTQYF	TGTGCCGGCAGGCTGACTTGGAGGGATACGCAGTATTTT
18	TRBD2	TRBJ2-7	many	TRBV7-2	CASSALIGGAEVPYEQYF	TGTGCCAGCAGCGCCTTAATCGGGGGGGCAGAAGTCCCCTACGAGCAGTACTTC
11	.	TRBJ2-5	many	TRBV28	CASGTAETQYF	TGTGCCAGCGGGACGGCGGAGACCCAGTACTTC
15	TRBD2	TRBJ2-7	.	TRBV20-1	CSAREEGLAGDEQYF	TGCAGTGCTAGAGAGGAAGGACTAGCGGGAGACGAGCAGTACTTC
16	.	TRBJ1-2	.	TRBV7-9	CAGSDIGSFRGYDYTF	TGTGCCGGCAGCGATATCGGGTCTTTCCGCGGCTATGACTACACCTTC
16	TRBD1	TRBJ1-5	.	TRBV28	CASIPGQGYGDRPQHF	TGTGCCAGCATCCCGGGACAGGGGTACGGAGATCGGCCCCAGCATTTT
15	TRBD1	TRBJ1-6	many	TRBV7-2	CASSLQGAPESPLHF	TGTGCCAGCAGCTTACAGGGGGCGCCGGAATCACCCCTCCACTTT
17	TRBD2	TRBJ2-1	many	TRBV7-2	CASSIRTSGGSYNEQFF	TGTGCCAGCAGCATCCGGACTAGCGGGGGGAGTTACAATGAGCAGTTCTTC
13	.	TRBJ1-2	many	TRBV2	CASSDQVNYGYTF	TGTGCCAGCAGTGACCAGGTTAACTATGGCTACACCTTC
15	TRBD2	TRBJ2-3	few	TRBV9	CASSVVTSGTDTQYF	TGTGCCAGCAGCGTAGTGACTAGCGGCACAGATACGCAGTATTTT
15	.	TRBJ1-1	many	TRBV5-1	CASSLALGGNTEAFF	TGTGCCAGCAGCTTAGCTCTGGGGGGGAACACTGAAGCTTTCTTT
14	TRBD1	TRBJ2-7	.	TRBV7-2	CASSSGTGYYEQYF	TGTGCCAGCAGCTCCGGGACAGGGTACTACGAGCAGTACTTC
13	.	TRBJ1-1	.	TRBV30	CAWTLRRDTEAFF	TGTGCCTGGACCCTCCGGCGGGACACTGAAGCTTTCTTT
13	TRBD1	TRBJ2-3	many	TRBV6-2/TRBV6-3	CASSDRESDTQYF	TGTGCCAGCTCGGACAGGGAATCAGATACGCAGTATTTT
13	.	TRBJ2-5	many	TRBV5-1	CASRPGRQETQYF	TGCGCCAGCAGGCCGGGGAGGCAAGAGACCCAGTACTTC
16	TRBD2	TRBJ2-1	.	TRBV20-1	CSASPPTSGLYNEQFF	TGCAGTGCTAGCCCCCCAACTAGCGGACTCTACAATGAGCAGTTCTTC
14	.	TRBJ1-2	many	TRBV7-9	CASSPAERAYGYTF	TGTGCCAGCAGCCCTGCGGAGAGGGCCTATGGCTACACCTTC
15	TRBD2	TRBJ2-1	many	TRBV14	CASTSGAGARHEQFF	TGTGCCAGCACCTCTGGAGCGGGGGCCCGGCATGAGCAGTTCTTC
12	.	TRBJ2-3	.	TRBV7-9	CASSSGWDEQYF	TGTGCCAGCAGCTCCGGTTGGGATGAGCAGTATTTT